This T cell receptor beta chain was observed in a study of T cell responses to AZD1222 COVID-19 vaccine. Findings of the study overall: Unmutated variant regions reportedly attract nearly half of all spike-specific TCRs.

Produced via immunoSEQ multiplex PCR; TCRdb's table is partial and in-frame only. The repertoire holds 200,000 to 300,000 clones, with over 90% as singletons. As for this clone: Its antigen is not known.

CDR3 length: 15 amino acids. V trimming: 6 bases; J trimming: 4 bases; junction bases outside the gene matches: 6. Germline loops: CDR1 ENHRY, CDR2 SYGVKD. The material was peripheral blood, obtained on day 0 of AZD1222 vaccination. This clonotype originated in an adult in good health. This sequence joins TRBV10-3 and TRBJ2-3, with 11 bases aligning to TRBD2. The CDR3 region has the DNA TGTGCCATCAGCCGACTAGCGGGGAGCGCAGATACGCAGTATTTT. Residues: CAISRLAGSADTQYF.